This record looks at one T cell receptor beta chain sequence and its context. Clones were read by immunoSEQ multiplex PCR, and TCRdb kept only the in-frame ones, dropping some. The data hold about 60,000 clones, with about 92% observed a single time. Germline CDR1 reads SGDLS; CDR2 reads YYNGEE. V lost 3 bases and J 6 bases, leaving 19 bases between the germline ends. The CDR3 is 16 residues long. This record comes from a study of control samples from healthy donors and cancer patients. This clonotype was obtained from a man in his forties with colorectal cancer. The V and J genes are TRBV9 and TRBJ2-1, with D tentatively TRBD2 (7 bases). Sequenced sample: PBMCs. DNA of the CDR3: TGTGCCAGCAGCGCCGGCCGGGGGGCCAAGAGCAATGAGCAGTTCTTC. Translating gives CASSAGRGAKSNEQFF.